Sequencing of this TCR beta chain was carried out in a study of blood T cells in healthy people across ages. V was pared by 6 bases and J by 0 bases, with 15 bases between. This CDR3 spans 16 amino acids. CDR1 and CDR2 from the germline V gene are DFQATT and SNEGSKA (reference sequence). This clonotype showed up just a few times. The donors, all healthy, were Caucasians living in Russia, aged about 6 to 90. Combining a sample-barcoded 5' primer with a J-beta primer mix, a second PCR ran for roughly 6 to 12 cycles. Template switching added a 12-random-nucleotide identifier to every cDNA molecule. TCRdb passed the 5' RACE reads through MiXCR, listing each CDR3 protein once. The sample yields about 780,000 distinct CDR3 sequences, more than 25% seen once. The same data also contributed to another study, on T cells of mothers and their children. That source reports: M1S, a second-PCR primer, added sample barcodes and 2-4 random nucleotides.

The V call is TRBV20-1, the J call TRBJ2-6; tentatively, D is TRBD2 (6 bases). Sample: blood. This TCR was sampled from a boy aged 5-17 years in good health. CDR3: CSAKGLLPSGANVLTF. CDR3 sequence (DNA): TGCAGTGCGAAGGGACTCCTACCCTCTGGGGCCAACGTCCTGACTTTC.